This section outlines one TCR beta chain sequence together with its context. The data were taken from a study of OX40 agonist ivuxolimab in advanced cancers. Sequencing used immunoSEQ multiplex PCR; TCRdb keeps in-frame clones, though not all of them. The data show approximately 82,000 clones, around nine tenths seen once. This CDR3 is built from 9 residues. This rearrangement joins TRBV21-1 to TRBJ2-7. TRBV21-1 is classified as a pseudogene. This receptor was obtained from an adult with an advanced solid tumor such as melanoma, head and neck, liver or kidney cancer. The sequences come from CD4+ or CD8+ T cells sorted from blood, collected in a trial of the OX40 agonist ivuxolimab. DNA for the CDR3: TGTGTCCGCCCCTACGAGCAGTACTTC. Encoded protein: CVRPYEQYF.